The rows below give T cell receptor beta chains drawn from one sample of a study of blood T cell repertoires in COVID-19. Only in-frame clones appear in the TCRdb table, and some are missing; sequencing was by immunoSEQ multiplex PCR. The sample consists of tens of thousands of clones, about 79% of them appearing once. Input material: peripheral blood. These receptor sequences come from a woman in her fifties or sixties with acute or convalescent COVID-19. Each CDR3 is given with its conserved first and last residue. The D gene is left open where the match is weak. Clone sizes are given selectively: once, few, many, or a class where the clone is expanded.

.	TRBJ1-1	.	17	TRBV2	TGTGCCAGCAGTGAAGAGGGAGGGGACGCTTACAACACTGAAGCTTTCTTT	CASSEEGGDAYNTEAFF
.	TRBJ2-3	.	16	TRBV3-1/TRBV3-2	TGTGCCAGCACCATGGGGCTAGCGAGGAGCACAGATACGCAGTATTTT	CASTMGLARSTDTQYF
.	TRBJ2-2	.	16	TRBV14	TGTGCCAGCAGCCCCCTCGGTCGGGATTCGACCGGGGAGCTGTTTTTT	CASSPLGRDSTGELFF
.	TRBJ1-5	.	15	TRBV5-6	TGTGCCAGCAGCCCGGGTCCCCTTAACAATCAGCCCCAGCATTTT	CASSPGPLNNQPQHF
.	TRBJ1-6	.	15	TRBV25-1	TGTGCCAGCAGTGAAAGTCTGGGGGGGGGTTCACCCCTCCACTTT	CASSESLGGGSPLHF
.	TRBJ1-6	few	14	TRBV9	TGTGCCAGCAGCGTAGCCAGGGCCAATTCACCCCTCCACTTT	CASSVARANSPLHF
.	TRBJ1-1	.	13	TRBV28	TGTGCCAGCAGGGGTACAGGGACAACTGAAGCTTTCTTT	CASRGTGTTEAFF
.	TRBJ1-4	.	13	TRBV20-1	TGCAGTGCTAGTAGAGGGATCGGGGAAAAACTGTTTTTT	CSASRGIGEKLFF
.	TRBJ1-2	.	14	TRBV6-1	TGTGCCAGCAGTGAACAGGGATTGGGCTATGGCTACACCTTC	CASSEQGLGYGYTF
TRBD1	TRBJ1-6	.	15	TRBV3-1/TRBV3-2	TGTGCCAGCAGCCAAGGAGGGACAGTTAATTCACCCCTCCACTTT	CASSQGGTVNSPLHF
.	TRBJ1-5	.	15	TRBV7-9	TGTGCCAGCAGCTTATGGGAGAGTAGCAATCAGCCCCAGCATTTT	CASSLWESSNQPQHF
.	TRBJ1-5	.	15	TRBV7-8	TGTGCCAGCAGCTTATCAGGGGCTGGGAATCAGCCCCAGCATTTT	CASSLSGAGNQPQHF
TRBD2	TRBJ2-7	few	11	TRBV2	TGTGCCAGCAGTAGCGGGGGGACGGGATACTTC	CASSSGGTGYF
TRBD2	TRBJ2-3	.	16	TRBV6-5	TGTGCCAGCAGTTACGGCGCGGGAGGTGGCACAGATACGCAGTATTTT	CASSYGAGGGTDTQYF
.	TRBJ2-1	many	17	TRBV6-2/TRBV6-3	TGTGCCAGCAGTTACTTTTTAGCGGCATTGCAACACAATGAGCAGTTCTTC	CASSYFLAALQHNEQFF
TRBD1	TRBJ1-1	few	14	TRBV5-1	TGCGCCAGCAGCCGCCAGGGGGGGAACACTGAAGCTTTCTTT	CASSRQGGNTEAFF
TRBD1	TRBJ1-6	few	15	TRBV5-1	TGCGCCAGCAGGGGCGGGACAGATTATAATTCACCCCTCCACTTT	CASRGGTDYNSPLHF
TRBD1	TRBJ2-1	.	17	TRBV7-9	TGTGCCAGCAGCTTAGGTACCGGGACAGACATCTACAATGAGCAGTTCTTC	CASSLGTGTDIYNEQFF
.	TRBJ1-1	.	16	TRBV30	TGTGCCTGGAGTGTCTTTGGACACTCCGGAAACACTGAAGCTTTCTTT	CAWSVFGHSGNTEAFF
.	TRBJ2-1	.	13	TRBV7-3	TGTGCCAGCAGCTTAACGTCTTACACTGAGCAGTTCTTC	CASSLTSYTEQFF
.	TRBJ1-2	once	14	TRBV4-1	TGCGCCAGCAGCCAAGACCCGGGGGACTATGGCTACACCTTC	CASSQDPGDYGYTF
TRBD1	TRBJ1-4	.	15	TRBV30	TGTGCCTGGACCGGGACAGGGGCAACTAATGAAAAACTGTTTTTT	CAWTGTGATNEKLFF
.	TRBJ1-2	.	17	TRBV28	TGTGCCAGCACTCCCCAGGGGCAGGGACGGGATAACTATGGCTACACCTTC	CASTPQGQGRDNYGYTF
TRBD1	TRBJ1-6	.	15	TRBV9	TGTGCCAGCAGCGCCAACAGGGGGAAAGGGTCACCCCTCCACTTT	CASSANRGKGSPLHF
.	TRBJ2-7	.	15	TRBV9	TGTGCCAGCAGCCAAGGGCGGGAAAGGTCCTACGAGCAGTACTTC	CASSQGRERSYEQYF
TRBD1	TRBJ1-3	.	14	TRBV18	TGTGCCAGCTCACAGGGGGCGTCTGGAAACACCATATATTTT	CASSQGASGNTIYF
.	TRBJ1-2	few	13	TRBV12-3/TRBV12-4	TGTGCCAGCTCAGCGGGCCGGTACTATGGCTACACCTTC	CASSAGRYYGYTF
.	TRBJ2-5	once	16	TRBV7-9	TGTGCCAGCAGCTTGGACAGTTGGGCGTACCAAGAGACCCAGTACTTC	CASSLDSWAYQETQYF
.	TRBJ2-3	.	11	TRBV20-1	TGCAGTGCCCCTAAGACAGATACGCAGTATTTT	CSAPKTDTQYF
.	TRBJ2-3	once	13	TRBV24-1	TGTGCCTCAAAGGGGGGGGGAACAAGTAGGGAGTATTTT	CASKGGGTSREYF
.	TRBJ1-3	.	14	TRBV7-2	TGTGCCAGCAGCGCGCCGGGCTCTGGAAACACCATATATTTT	CASSAPGSGNTIYF
.	TRBJ1-1	.	14	TRBV28	TGTGCCAGCAGCCAACCTATGATGAACACTGAAGCTTTCTTT	CASSQPMMNTEAFF
.	TRBJ2-7	.	12	TRBV2	TGTGCCAGCAGTGTTCAGAACTACGAGCAGTACTTC	CASSVQNYEQYF
TRBD2	TRBJ2-3	.	17	TRBV30	TGTGCCTGGCGGCCGGTAATAGCGGGAGTGGAGACAGATACGCAGTATTTT	CAWRPVIAGVETDTQYF
TRBD2	TRBJ2-1	.	16	TRBV15	TGTGCCACCAGCAGGGGGGGACTAGCGGCCTTCAGTGAGCAGTTCTTC	CATSRGGLAAFSEQFF
TRBD2	TRBJ2-2	.	16	TRBV2	TGTGCCAGCAATCCACTAAGCGGGGGCAGGACCGGGGAGCTGTTTTTT	CASNPLSGGRTGELFF
.	TRBJ1-1	.	12	TRBV18	TGTGCCAGCTCACCACCTGCGAGTGTGGCTTTCTTT	CASSPPASVAFF
TRBD1	TRBJ1-5	many	12	TRBV19	TGCGGGGCCGGGACAGGGGTTCAGCCCCAGCATTTT	CGAGTGVQPQHF
TRBD2	TRBJ2-3	.	16	TRBV7-9	TGTGCCAGCAGCTTAGCCGGGACTAGCGGGGCAGATACGCAGTATTTT	CASSLAGTSGADTQYF